The text below deals with one T cell receptor beta chain. This sample stems from a study of blood T cell repertoires in COVID-19. Study background: The United States, Italy and Spain supplied acute and convalescent COVID-19 samples. Sources were T cells, B-cell-depleted T cells, or PBMCs; the material itself was cDNA or gDNA.

In the authors' methods: From reference gene primer amplification, estimates of nucleated cell counts were derived. TCRdb keeps only in-frame clones here, not all; method: immunoSEQ multiplex PCR. V and J calls and clone size come straight from that table; D and trimming were deduced from the DNA. The sample holds roughly 250,000 clones, nearly 85% seen once. V lost 2 bases to trimming and J lost 4 bases, with 11 bases between them. The CDR3 sequence is 14 residues long. Germline values: CDR1 ENHRY, CDR2 SYGVKD. J is TRBJ1-1 and V is TRBV10-3, with D possibly TRBD1 on 5 matching bases. Sequencing was done on a sample of peripheral blood. The TCR was taken from a human donor in a cohort sampled during active COVID-19. CDR3 bases: TGTGCCATCAGTGAGCTGGGGGAGGGCACTGAAGCTTTCTTT. Its translation: CAISELGEGTEAFF.